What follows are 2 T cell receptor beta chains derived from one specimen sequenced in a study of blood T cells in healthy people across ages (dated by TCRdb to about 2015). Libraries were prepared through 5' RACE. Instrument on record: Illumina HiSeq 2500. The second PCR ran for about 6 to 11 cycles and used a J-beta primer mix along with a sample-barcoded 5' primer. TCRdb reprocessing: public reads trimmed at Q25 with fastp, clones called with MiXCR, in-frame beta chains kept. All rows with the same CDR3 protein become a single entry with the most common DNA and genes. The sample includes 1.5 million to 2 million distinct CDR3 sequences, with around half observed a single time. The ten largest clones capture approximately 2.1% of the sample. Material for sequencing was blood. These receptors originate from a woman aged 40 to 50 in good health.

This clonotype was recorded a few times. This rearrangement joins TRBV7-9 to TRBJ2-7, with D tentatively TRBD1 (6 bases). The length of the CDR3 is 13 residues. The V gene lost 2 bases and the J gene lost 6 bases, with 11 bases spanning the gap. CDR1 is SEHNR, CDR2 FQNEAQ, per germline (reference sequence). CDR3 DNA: TGTGCCAGCAGCTTAAACGTCAGGGGCGAGCAGTACTTC. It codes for CASSLNVRGEQYF.

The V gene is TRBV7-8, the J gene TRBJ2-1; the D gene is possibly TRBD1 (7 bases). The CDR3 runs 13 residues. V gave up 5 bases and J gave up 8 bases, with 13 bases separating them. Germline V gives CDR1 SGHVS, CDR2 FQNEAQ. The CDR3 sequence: CASSIDRDYEQFF. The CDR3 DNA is TGTGCCAGCAGCATTGACAGGGACTATGAGCAGTTCTTC.